These 19 T cell receptor beta chains share one sample of origin, sequenced in a study of blood T cell repertoires in COVID-19. TCRdb's copy holds only in-frame clones and misses some; the assay was immunoSEQ multiplex PCR. The sample has tens of thousands of clones, nearly 85% seen once. The sample consisted of peripheral blood. These receptors all come from a man aged 70 or older with active COVID-19.

The V and J genes are TRBV5-1 and TRBJ2-3, with TRBD1 matching over 12 bases. The V segment lost 5 bases and the J segment 0 bases; nucleotides outside the gene matches: 1. This CDR3 is built from 15 residues. Germline CDR1 reads SGHRS; CDR2 reads YFSETQ. The CDR3 sequence is CASRGQGASTDTQYF. CDR3 in DNA: TGCGCCAGCAGGGGACAGGGGGCTAGCACAGATACGCAGTATTTT. Full variable domain (remainder filled in from reference TRBV5-1 and TRBJ2-3): KAGVTQTPRYLIKTRGQQVTLSCSPISGHRSVSWYQQTPGQGLQFLFEYFSETQRNKGNFPGRFSGRQFSNSRSEMNVSTLELGDSALYLCASRGQGASTDTQYFGPGTRLTVL.

The chain links TRBV11-3 to TRBJ2-1; D is ambiguous. V lost 2 bases and J 8 bases, leaving 7 bases between the germline ends. The CDR3 length is 12 residues. The germline gives CDR1 SGHNT, CDR2 YENEEA. The CDR3 nucleotides are TGTGCCAGCAGCTTACTTAGCTATGAGCAGTTCTTC. Translating it yields CASSLLSYEQFF.

The genes are TRBV28 and TRBJ2-2; no definite D call. Trimming removed 6 bases from V and 1 base from J, with 12 bases in between. The CDR3 is 15 amino acids. Germline V lookup: CDR1 MDHEN, CDR2 SYDVKM. The CDR3 sequence: CASRTGGLNTGELFF. The CDR3 region has the DNA TGTGCCAGCAGAACTGGTGGGCTGAACACCGGGGAGCTGTTTTTT.

The gene calls are TRBV27 and TRBJ2-7; D unresolved. Germline loops: CDR1 MNHEY, CDR2 SMNVEV (reference sequence). CDR3 length equals 13 residues. Between the trimmed V and J ends, which lost 6 bases and 3 bases, there was a span of 12 bases. Here the CDR3 reads CASRSSNGYEQYF. CDR3 nucleotides: TGTGCCAGCAGATCAAGCAACGGCTACGAGCAGTACTTC.

This chain links TRBV5-1 with TRBJ2-1; TRBD2 matches at 12 bases. This CDR3 comprises 17 residues. V lost 0 bases, J lost 10 bases, and 11 bases stayed unmatched. CDR1 is SGHRS, CDR2 YFSETQ, per germline. CDR3 amino acids: CASSLAVLAGGEDEQFF. The DNA for the CDR3 is TGCGCCAGCAGCTTGGCCGTACTAGCGGGGGGCGAGGACGAGCAGTTCTTC.

The rearrangement links TRBV24-1 to TRBJ1-4; 7 bases line up with TRBD1. The trim removed 3 bases at V and 7 bases at J, leaving 1 base unmatched. The germline V gene encodes CDR1 KGHDR and CDR2 SFDVKD. CDR3 length: 13 amino acids. The CDR3 loop is CATSDTGAEKLFF. Here the CDR3 DNA reads TGTGCCACCAGTGATACAGGGGCTGAAAAACTGTTTTTT.

This chain connects TRBV7-2 to TRBJ2-3; 7 nucleotides agree with TRBD1. The CDR3 is 15 amino acids. Losses at the gene ends were 2 bases for V and 4 bases for J; bases not matched to a gene: 6. Germline loops: CDR1 SGHTA, CDR2 FQGNSA. The CDR3 protein is CASSLWGQFADTQYF. Here the CDR3 DNA reads TGTGCCAGCAGCTTATGGGGACAGTTTGCAGATACGCAGTATTTT.

The chain couples TRBV4-1 to TRBJ1-5; 10 bases map to TRBD1. J gave up 7 bases and V 0 bases, and 6 bases lay outside the gene matches. Germline CDR1 MGHRA, CDR2 YSYEKL. The CDR3 totals 16 residues. The CDR3, as DNA: TGCGCCAGCAGCCAAGATAGGACAGGGGGAAGACAGCCCCAGCATTTT. It yields the protein CASSQDRTGGRQPQHF.

This chain links TRBV13 with TRBJ1-2, with TRBD1 matching over 7 bases. With 5 bases clipped from V and 1 base from J, the junction kept 10 bases outside the gene matches. There are 16 residues in the CDR3. CDR1 PRHDT and CDR2 FYEKMQ come from the germline V gene (reference sequence). The CDR3 sequence is CASSPSGQALNYGYTF. The CDR3 DNA reads as TGTGCCAGCAGCCCCTCCGGACAGGCTCTTAACTATGGCTACACCTTC.

This chain connects TRBV10-3 to TRBJ1-3, with D possibly TRBD1 on 6 matching bases. V was cut by 4 bases and J by 3 bases, with 16 bases left in between. This CDR3 has 16 residues. Germline V lookup: CDR1 ENHRY, CDR2 SYGVKD. CDR3 sequence reads: CAISGSRGVGGNTIYF. The DNA for the CDR3 is TGTGCCATCAGTGGTTCCAGGGGAGTAGGTGGAAACACCATATATTTT.

The chain couples TRBV20-1 to TRBJ1-6; D is unclear. V was pared by 7 bases and J by 7 bases, with 8 bases between. The CDR3 runs to 11 residues. The V gene's germline CDR1 is DFQATT and CDR2 SNEGSKA (reference sequence). The CDR3 protein is CSGGGNSPLHF. The CDR3, as DNA: TGCAGTGGGGGAGGAAATTCACCCCTCCACTTT.

The gene calls are TRBV5-6 and TRBJ2-5; 10 bases are shared with TRBD2. This CDR3 is 16 amino acids long. Germline CDR1 SGHDT, CDR2 YYEEEE. The J segment lost 0 bases and the V segment lost 4 bases, leaving 6 bases of the junction unmatched. DNA of the CDR3: TGTGCCAGCAGCCTCATACTAGCGGGGAACCAAGAGACCCAGTACTTC. Its translation is CASSLILAGNQETQYF.

J is TRBJ2-3 and V is TRBV19, with D perhaps matching TRBD2 (6 bases). The V gene lost 0 bases and the J gene lost 13 bases, with 14 bases spanning the gap. The CDR3 is 13 amino acids. CDR1 and CDR2 from the germline V gene are LNHDA and SQIVND (reference sequence). The CDR3 nucleotides are TGTGCCAGTAGTATAGAAGGGACTCATTTAAAGTATTTT. Translating it yields CASSIEGTHLKYF.

V gene TRBV10-3 combines with J gene TRBJ1-6, with 9 bases that match TRBD1. V lost 8 bases, J lost 10 bases, and 6 bases stayed unmatched. Germline V gene lookup returns CDR1 ENHRY and CDR2 SYGVKD. The length of the CDR3 is 13 residues. CDR3 sequence reads: CAIGGQGPSPLHF. The CDR3 region has the DNA TGTGCCATCGGGGGACAGGGCCCATCACCCCTCCACTTT.

As to this clone: Additional DNA sequences in this sample encode the identical CDR3. This chain joins TRBV11-3 and TRBJ2-7; tentative D call: TRBD2 (5 bases). With 4 bases removed from V and 7 bases from J, the gap between germline ends came to 14 bases. The germline V gene has CDR1 SGHNT and CDR2 YENEEA. CDR3 length: 13 amino acids. The CDR3 spells CASSSFMSGEQYF. The DNA of the CDR3 is TGTGCCAGCAGCTCGTTCATGTCGGGGGAGCAGTACTTC.

Only one count was recorded for this clone. The rearrangement joins TRBV19 to TRBJ2-5; 8 bases line up with TRBD1. V was clipped by 5 bases and J by 4 bases; unmatched bases: 12. The CDR3 contains 16 residues. Germline CDR1 is LNHDA and CDR2 is SQIVND (reference sequence). The CDR3 loop is CASSPHTTGDRETQYF. The CDR3 DNA sequence: TGTGCCAGTAGTCCCCATACGACAGGGGACAGAGAGACCCAGTACTTC.

The chain recombines TRBV5-6 with TRBJ2-7; a possible D gene is TRBD1 (6 bases). The ends were cut back, 1 base at V and 2 bases at J, with 19 bases in the middle. Germline V gene data show CDR1 as SGHDT and CDR2 as YYEEEE. The CDR3 loop spans 17 amino acids. The CDR3 DNA is TGTGCCAGCAGCTTGCTTCCAACAGGGATTTCCACCTACGAGCAGTACTTC. Translated, it gives CASSLLPTGISTYEQYF.

The chain couples TRBV4-2 to TRBJ2-7; 9 bases match TRBD1. The V gene end was trimmed by 4 bases and the J gene end by 3 bases; junction bases not matched to a gene: 10. The germline V gene encodes CDR1 LGHNA and CDR2 YNFKEQ. The CDR3 consists of 16 residues. The CDR3 DNA follows: TGTGCCAGCAGCCGAGGTACAGGGGGCAACGACTACGAGCAGTACTTC. Residues: CASSRGTGGNDYEQYF.

The chain is built from TRBV12-3 or TRBV12-4 and TRBJ1-2; TRBD1 aligns across 9 bases. The CDR3 runs 13 residues. The J segment lost 3 bases and the V segment lost 5 bases, leaving 1 base of the junction unmatched. CDR3: CASSRDRDYGYTF. In DNA, the CDR3 is TGTGCCAGCAGTCGGGACAGGGACTATGGCTACACCTTC.